Described below is a single T cell receptor beta chain sequence and its context. Extraction of RNA together with DNA used roughly 20-33 mg of unsorted bulk tissue. This sample was included in a study of tumor-infiltrating lymphocytes in primary liver carcinoma. From around 530 ng of total RNA, TCR beta-specific cDNA was reverse-transcribed using a constant-region primer. Construction of TCR beta libraries relied on three successive nested multiplex PCR rounds employing slightly modified ARM-PCR. TCRdb re-derived calls from the multiplex PCR reads in MiXCR, one entry per CDR3 protein. The data contain roughly 53,000 distinct CDR3 sequences, 70% to 75% of them seen just once; the ten biggest clones take up around 23%. The sequence came from a middle-aged man with primary liver carcinoma and hepatitis B virus infection. The specimen was liver tumor tissue from sampling region 2. Indicated subset: tumor region T2, inferior pole.

The CDR3 sequence is CASWIFRDGYTF. DNA for the CDR3: TGTGCCAGTTGGATCTTCCGGGATGGCTACACCTTC. V gene TRBV28 combines with J gene TRBJ1-2; no reliable D call. The germline CDR1 and CDR2 sequences are MDHEN and SYDVKM. Deletions cut 9 bases from V and 6 bases from J, with 14 bases between. The CDR3 totals 12 residues.